The subject of this entry is one T cell receptor (beta chain). Its antigen is not known. Sequencing used immunoSEQ multiplex PCR; TCRdb keeps in-frame clones, though not all of them. The sample comprises some 77,000 clones, 92% of which are singletons, and roughly 8.6% rests with the top ten. The data are from a study of OX40 agonist ivuxolimab in advanced cancers. Study-level information: Of the participants, over 30% had some prior anti-PD-1, anti-PD-L1 or anti-CTLA-4 therapy, which was allowed.

V lost 4 bases and J lost 8, with 20 bases in between. This CDR3 contains 15 residues. CDR1 is LGHNA and CDR2 is YSLEER in the germline V gene. Findings and limits, study-wide: In the 0.1 to 3.0 mg/kg range, CD4+ and CD8+ blood T cells had expanded clonally by week 6.

The sequence was collected from an adult with an advanced solid tumor such as melanoma, head and neck, liver or kidney cancer. This specimen consisted of CD4+ or CD8+ T cells sorted from blood, obtained in a trial of the OX40 agonist ivuxolimab. V gene TRBV4-3 combines with J gene TRBJ1-2; D is unresolved. CDR3 in amino acids: CASSRVEGRPTGYTF. The CDR3 nucleotides read TGCGCCAGCAGCCGGGTTGAAGGACGGCCCACGGGCTACACCTTC.